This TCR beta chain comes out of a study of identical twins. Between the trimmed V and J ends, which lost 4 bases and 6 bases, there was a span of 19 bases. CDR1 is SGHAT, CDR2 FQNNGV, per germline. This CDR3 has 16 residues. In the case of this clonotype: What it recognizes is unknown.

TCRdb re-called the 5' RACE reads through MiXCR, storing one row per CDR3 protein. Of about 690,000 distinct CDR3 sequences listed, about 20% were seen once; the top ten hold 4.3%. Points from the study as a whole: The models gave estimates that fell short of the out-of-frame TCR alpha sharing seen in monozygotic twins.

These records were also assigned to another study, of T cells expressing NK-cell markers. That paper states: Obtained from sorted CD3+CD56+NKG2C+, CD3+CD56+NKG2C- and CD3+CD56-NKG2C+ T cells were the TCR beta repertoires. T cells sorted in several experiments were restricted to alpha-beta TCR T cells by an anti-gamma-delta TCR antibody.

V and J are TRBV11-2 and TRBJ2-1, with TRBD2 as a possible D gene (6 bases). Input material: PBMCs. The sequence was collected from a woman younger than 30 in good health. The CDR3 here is CASSSYSSVIGNEQFF. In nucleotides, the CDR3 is TGTGCCAGCAGCTCCTACTCTAGCGTCATAGGCAATGAGCAGTTCTTC.